This T cell receptor (beta chain) was recorded in a study of control samples from healthy donors and cancer patients. The CDR3 sequence is 14 residues long. CDR1 and CDR2 from the germline V gene are MRHNA and SNTAGT. The V and J ends lost 2 bases and 10 bases, in that order; junction bases with no gene match: 0. The repertoire was sequenced with immunoSEQ multiplex PCR; TCRdb's copy has only in-frame clones and lacks some. The listing contains about 190,000 clones. This clonotype originated in a woman between 25 and 40 years old in good health. Sequenced input: blood. This chain connects TRBV6-4 to TRBJ1-6; 12 bases are shared with TRBD1. In DNA form, the CDR3 reads TGTGCCAGCAGTGACGGGACAGGGGGCTCACCCCTCCACTTT. Its protein product is CASSDGTGGSPLHF.